This T cell receptor (beta chain) came from a study of vaccination effects on CD4 cells after COVID-19. The assay was immunoSEQ multiplex PCR, and TCRdb's table has in-frame clones only and misses some. Among 35,000 to 40,000 clones listed, approximately 68% were seen once. Comment on this clone: What it binds is unknown.

Trimming at V came to 1 base and at J to 0 bases, leaving 8 bases not matched to a gene. This CDR3 spans 17 amino acids. The germline V gene has CDR1 SEHNR and CDR2 FQNEAQ (reference sequence). Viral peptide pools were used in the ViraFEST assay to expand antigen-specific CD4+ T cells, and sequencing came afterward. Following culture for about 11 days, CD4+ T cells were isolated. In the vaccine recipients, nucleocapsid antibodies were negative and there was no prior SARS-CoV-2 infection. This specimen consisted of CD4+ T cells from PBMCs cultured with HCoV-OC43 spike peptides, obtained before COVID-19 vaccination. Subset noted: HCoV-OC43 spike overlapping peptide pool stimulation. The V call is TRBV7-9, the J call TRBJ2-5, with TRBD1 matching 7 bases. The TCR comes from a human donor who received a COVID-19 vaccine. CDR3: CASSLEARQGYQETQYF. CDR3 nucleotide sequence: TGTGCCAGCAGCTTAGAAGCCCGACAGGGCTACCAAGAGACCCAGTACTTC.